What follows are 11 T cell receptor beta chains derived from one specimen sequenced in a study of blood T cell repertoires in COVID-19. Clones were sequenced by immunoSEQ multiplex PCR, and TCRdb holds only the in-frame ones, with some missing. This sample yields tens of thousands of clones, of which 76% are seen a single time; 15% belongs to the top ten. The material sequenced was peripheral blood. These receptors were obtained from a man between 60 and 70 years old with COVID-19, enrolled during active disease.

The chain is built from TRBV9 and TRBJ2-3; 9 nucleotides line up with TRBD2. Germline V lookup: CDR1 SGDLS, CDR2 YYNGEE. There are 14 residues in the CDR3. The V segment lost 5 bases and the J segment 5 bases; nucleotides outside the gene matches: 6. The DNA for the CDR3 is TGTGCCAGCAGTAGCGGGAGCCTTCGAGATACGCAGTATTTT. Translating it yields CASSSGSLRDTQYF. The full variable domain, in which reference TRBV9 and TRBJ2-3 provide the parts outside the CDR3, is DSGVTQTPKHLITATGQRVTLRCSPRSGDLSVYWYQQSLDQGLQFLIQYYNGEERAKGNILERFSAQQFPDLHSELNLSSLELGDSALYFCASSSGSLRDTQYFGPGTRLTVL.

The sample holds one count of this clone. This chain links TRBV14 with TRBJ2-7; D may be TRBD1 (6 bases). The germline CDR1 and CDR2 sequences are SGHDN and FVKESK. Deletions cut 2 bases from V and 3 bases from J, with 14 bases between. The CDR3 covers 15 residues. This chain's CDR3 is CASSQMGASHYEQYF. DNA for the CDR3: TGTGCCAGCAGCCAAATGGGGGCCTCCCACTACGAGCAGTACTTC.

This chain connects TRBV30 to TRBJ2-1, with D perhaps TRBD1 (6 bases). The CDR3 runs to 13 residues. V was trimmed by 3 bases and J by 4 bases, leaving 10 bases between them. Germline CDR1 GTSNPN, CDR2 SVGIG (reference sequence). The CDR3 loop reads CAWSGQTYNEQFF. CDR3 bases: TGTGCCTGGAGCGGACAGACTTACAATGAGCAGTTCTTC.

This clone was observed a handful of times. V is TRBV5-1 and J is TRBJ2-1; tentative D call: TRBD2 (6 bases). Trimming cost V 1 base and J 0 bases, with 14 bases left between them. Germline V lookup: CDR1 SGHRS, CDR2 YFSETQ. The CDR3 contains 17 residues. This CDR3 is CASSLSASASSYNEQFF. CDR3 DNA sequence: TGCGCCAGCAGCTTGTCGGCTAGCGCGAGCTCCTACAATGAGCAGTTCTTC.

In nucleotides, the CDR3 is TGTGCCAGTAGTATAGAGAGCGGTAACATTCAGTACTTC. Its protein is CASSIESGNIQYF. V gene TRBV19 combines with J gene TRBJ2-4; the D gene is possibly TRBD2 (5 bases). CDR1 is LNHDA and CDR2 is SQIVND in the germline V gene (reference sequence). CDR3 size: 13 residues. Deletions cut 0 bases from V and 7 bases from J, with 7 bases between.

This clone turned up a few times. The chain employs TRBV11-2 and TRBJ2-1; 10 nucleotides align to TRBD2. The CDR3 has 13 residues. Looked up from germline, CDR1 is SGHAT and CDR2 is FQNNGV. The J segment lost 12 bases and the V segment lost 4 bases, leaving 6 bases of the junction unmatched. DNA of the CDR3: TGTGCCAGCAGCTCCTCAACTAGCGGGACGCAGTTCTTC. Amino acids: CASSSSTSGTQFF. Together with reference TRBV11-2 and TRBJ2-1, the CDR3 gives the full variable domain: EAGVAQSPRYKIIEKRQSVAFWCNPISGHATLYWYQQILGQGPKLLIQFQNNGVVDDSQLPKDRFSAERLKGVDSTLKIQPAKLEDSAVYLCASSSSTSGTQFFGPGTRLTVL.

V and J are TRBV19 and TRBJ2-2, with D tentatively TRBD1 (7 bases). The germline V gene has CDR1 LNHDA and CDR2 SQIVND (reference sequence). The V end lost 6 bases, the J end lost 0 bases, and 11 bases lay between the germline ends. The CDR3 consists of 15 residues. CDR3 coding DNA: TGTGCCAGTAGCCTCAGGGGGGCGAACACCGGGGAGCTGTTTTTT. Protein: CASSLRGANTGELFF.

This clone was observed once. The chain couples TRBV19 to TRBJ2-5; TRBD1 matches at 7 bases. Trimming took 7 bases from V and 2 from J; bases not matched to a gene: 4. Germline lookup yields CDR1 LNHDA and CDR2 SQIVND (reference sequence). The CDR3 loop spans 13 amino acids. The CDR3 bases are TGTGCCAGTACCCAGACAGGGCAAGAGACCCAGTACTTC. Translating it yields CASTQTGQETQYF.

The rearrangement links TRBV5-1 to TRBJ1-2; weak D call: TRBD1 (5 bases). This CDR3 is built from 13 residues. CDR1 is SGHRS and CDR2 is YFSETQ in the germline V gene. Between the trimmed V and J ends, which lost 2 bases and 8 bases, there was a span of 13 bases. In nucleotides, the CDR3 is TGCGCCAGCAGCTTACTGGCAGGGTCCGGCTACACCTTC. Its translation: CASSLLAGSGYTF.

This clone was seen a single time. Written as DNA, the CDR3 is TGTGCCATCAAAGGACAGGGTCTGGATGAGCAGTTCTTC. It translates to CAIKGQGLDEQFF. The chain combines TRBV10-3 with TRBJ2-1, with TRBD1 identical over 8 bases. The CDR3 runs to 13 residues. CDR1 ENHRY and CDR2 SYGVKD come from the germline V gene. V shed 7 bases and J 8 bases; nucleotides not matched to a gene: 7.

This chain's CDR3 is CASSADTYEQYF. The CDR3 DNA is TGTGCCAGCAGCGCCGACACTTACGAGCAGTACTTC. This sequence joins TRBV9 and TRBJ2-7; D is unresolved. Germline assignment: CDR1 SGDLS and CDR2 YYNGEE. Trimming took 3 bases from V and 4 from J, leaving 8 bases between them. CDR3 length: 12 amino acids. Using reference TRBV9 and TRBJ2-7 for the parts outside the CDR3, the full variable domain is DSGVTQTPKHLITATGQRVTLRCSPRSGDLSVYWYQQSLDQGLQFLIQYYNGEERAKGNILERFSAQQFPDLHSELNLSSLELGDSALYFCASSADTYEQYFGPGTRLTVT.